The TCR beta chain described here comes from a study of shared clonotypes between healthy human individuals. Study outcomes and limitations: Estimated clonotype richness was generally higher in naive than memory subsets.

Comment on this clone: The antigen is unknown. Other DNA sequences in this specimen translate into the identical CDR3.

Data came from immunoSEQ multiplex PCR; TCRdb stores just in-frame clones and leaves some out. Here the sample spans roughly 2 million clones, roughly 95% being singletons. V was shortened by 1 base and J by 4 bases, with 6 bases between the two germline ends. Germline CDR1 reads MGHDK; CDR2 reads SYGVNS. The CDR3 length is 13 residues. This TCR came from a man younger than 30 in good health. This chain uses TRBV25-1 with TRBJ2-3; D unclear. The sequenced sample was naive CD4+ T cells sorted from blood. Noted subset: CD45RA+ positively selected. CDR3 coding DNA: TGTGCCAGCAGTGAATGGAGTCCAGATACGCAGTATTTT. Amino acids: CASSEWSPDTQYF.